This T cell receptor (beta chain) was recorded in a study of blood T cell repertoires in COVID-19. Sequencing was performed with immunoSEQ multiplex PCR; in TCRdb, only in-frame clones are kept and a portion is missing. Seen here are around 370,000 clones, around 90% observed once, and the top ten hold around 7%. CDR3 length: 13 residues. The germline V and J ends were trimmed by 6 bases and 4 bases, with 10 bases remaining between them. This chain connects TRBV12-3 or TRBV12-4 to TRBJ1-3; perhaps TRBD1 as D (5 bases). Material for sequencing was peripheral blood. This receptor was identified in a man in his late teens or twenties with active or convalescent COVID-19. In nucleotides, the CDR3 is TGTGCCAGCAGGACAGTGAGGGGAAACACCATATATTTT. Translating it yields CASRTVRGNTIYF.